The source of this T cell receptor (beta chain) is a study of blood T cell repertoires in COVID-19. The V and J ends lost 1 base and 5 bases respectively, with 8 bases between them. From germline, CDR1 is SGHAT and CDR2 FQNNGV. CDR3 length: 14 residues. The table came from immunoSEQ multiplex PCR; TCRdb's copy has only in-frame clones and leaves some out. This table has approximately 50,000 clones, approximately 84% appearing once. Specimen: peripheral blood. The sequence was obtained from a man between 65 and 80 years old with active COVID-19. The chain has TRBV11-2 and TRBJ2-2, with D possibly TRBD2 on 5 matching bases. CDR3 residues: CASSLASGTGELFF. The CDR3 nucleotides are TGTGCCAGCAGCTTAGCATCGGGGACCGGGGAGCTGTTTTTT.